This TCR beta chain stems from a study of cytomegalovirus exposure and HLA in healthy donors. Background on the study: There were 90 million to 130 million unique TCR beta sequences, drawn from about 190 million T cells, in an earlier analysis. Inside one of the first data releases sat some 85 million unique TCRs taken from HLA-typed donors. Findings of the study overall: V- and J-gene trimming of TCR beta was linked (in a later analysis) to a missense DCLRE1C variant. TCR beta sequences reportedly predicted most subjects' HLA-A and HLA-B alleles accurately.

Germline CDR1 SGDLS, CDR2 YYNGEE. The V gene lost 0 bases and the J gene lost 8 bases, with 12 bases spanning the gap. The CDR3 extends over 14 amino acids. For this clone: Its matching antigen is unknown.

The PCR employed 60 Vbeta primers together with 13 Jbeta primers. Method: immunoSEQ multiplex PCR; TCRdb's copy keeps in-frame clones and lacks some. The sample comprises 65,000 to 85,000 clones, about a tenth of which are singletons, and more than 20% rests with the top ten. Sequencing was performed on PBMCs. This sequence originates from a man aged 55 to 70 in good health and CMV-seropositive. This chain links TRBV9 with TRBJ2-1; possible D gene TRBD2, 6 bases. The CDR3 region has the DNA TGTGCCAGCAGCGTAGTAATCGGGGGAGATGAGCAGTTCTTC. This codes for CASSVVIGGDEQFF. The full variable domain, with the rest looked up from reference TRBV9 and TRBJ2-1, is DSGVTQTPKHLITATGQRVTLRCSPRSGDLSVYWYQQSLDQGLQFLIQYYNGEERAKGNILERFSAQQFPDLHSELNLSSLELGDSALYFCASSVVIGGDEQFFGPGTRLTVL.